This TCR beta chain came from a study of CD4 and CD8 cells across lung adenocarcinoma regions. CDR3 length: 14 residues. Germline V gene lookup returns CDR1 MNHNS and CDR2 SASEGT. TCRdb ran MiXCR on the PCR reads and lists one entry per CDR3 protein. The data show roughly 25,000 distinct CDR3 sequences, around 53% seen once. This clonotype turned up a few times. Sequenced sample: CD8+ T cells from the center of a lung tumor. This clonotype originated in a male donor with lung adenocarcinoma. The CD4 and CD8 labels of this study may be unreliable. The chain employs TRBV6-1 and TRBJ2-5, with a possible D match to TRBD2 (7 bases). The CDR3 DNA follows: TGTGCGGGCATAGGGGGGGGTGACCAAGAGACCCAGTACTTC. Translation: CAGIGGGDQETQYF.